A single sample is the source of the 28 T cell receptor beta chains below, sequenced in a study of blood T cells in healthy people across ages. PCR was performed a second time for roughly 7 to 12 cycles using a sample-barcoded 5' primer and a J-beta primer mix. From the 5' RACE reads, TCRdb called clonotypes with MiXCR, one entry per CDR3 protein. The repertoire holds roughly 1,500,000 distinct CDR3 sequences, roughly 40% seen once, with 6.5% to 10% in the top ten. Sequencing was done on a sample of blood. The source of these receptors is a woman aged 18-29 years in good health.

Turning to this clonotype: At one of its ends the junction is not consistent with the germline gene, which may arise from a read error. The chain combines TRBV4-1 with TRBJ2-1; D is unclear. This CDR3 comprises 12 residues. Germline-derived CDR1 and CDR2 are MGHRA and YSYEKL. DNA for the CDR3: TGCGCCAGCAGCCAGGTATACAGTGAGCAGTTCTTC. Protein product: CASSQVYSEQFF.

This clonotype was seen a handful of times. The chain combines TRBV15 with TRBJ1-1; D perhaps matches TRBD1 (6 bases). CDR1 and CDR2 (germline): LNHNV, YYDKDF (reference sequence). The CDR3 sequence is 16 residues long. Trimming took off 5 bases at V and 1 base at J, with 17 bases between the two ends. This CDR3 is CATSGGVQGKNTEAFF. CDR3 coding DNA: TGTGCCACCAGCGGGGGGGTGCAGGGGAAGAACACTGAAGCTTTCTTT.

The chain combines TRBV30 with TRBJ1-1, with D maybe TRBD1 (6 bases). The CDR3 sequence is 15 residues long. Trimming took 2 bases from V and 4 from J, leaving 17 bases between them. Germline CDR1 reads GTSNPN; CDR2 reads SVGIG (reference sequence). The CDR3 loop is CAWSLAPGGRTEAFF. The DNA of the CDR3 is TGTGCCTGGAGTTTGGCGCCGGGGGGGCGCACTGAAGCTTTCTTT.

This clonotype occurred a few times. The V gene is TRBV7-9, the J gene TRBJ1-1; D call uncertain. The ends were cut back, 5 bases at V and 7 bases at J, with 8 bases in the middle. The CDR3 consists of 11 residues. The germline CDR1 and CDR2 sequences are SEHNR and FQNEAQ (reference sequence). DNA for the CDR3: TGTGCCAGCAGCCCGACGGGTGAAGCTTTCTTT. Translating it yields CASSPTGEAFF.

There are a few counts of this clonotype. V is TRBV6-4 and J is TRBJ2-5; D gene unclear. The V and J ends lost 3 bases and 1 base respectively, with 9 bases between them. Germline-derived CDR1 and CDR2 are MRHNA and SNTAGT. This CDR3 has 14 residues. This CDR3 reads CASSESGRQETQYF. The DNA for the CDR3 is TGTGCCAGCAGTGAGTCAGGTCGCCAAGAGACCCAGTACTTC.

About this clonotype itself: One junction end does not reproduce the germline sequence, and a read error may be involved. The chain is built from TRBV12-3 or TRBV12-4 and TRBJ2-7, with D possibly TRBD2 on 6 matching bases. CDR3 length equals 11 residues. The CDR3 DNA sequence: TGTGCCAACAGTTTGCGGGGAGAACAGTACTTC. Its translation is CANSLRGEQYF.

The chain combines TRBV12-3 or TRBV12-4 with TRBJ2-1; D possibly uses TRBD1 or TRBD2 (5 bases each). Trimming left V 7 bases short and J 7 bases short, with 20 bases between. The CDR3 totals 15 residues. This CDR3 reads CASTRGTVVWNEQFF. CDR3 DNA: TGTGCCAGCACCCGTGGGACGGTCGTTTGGAATGAGCAGTTCTTC.

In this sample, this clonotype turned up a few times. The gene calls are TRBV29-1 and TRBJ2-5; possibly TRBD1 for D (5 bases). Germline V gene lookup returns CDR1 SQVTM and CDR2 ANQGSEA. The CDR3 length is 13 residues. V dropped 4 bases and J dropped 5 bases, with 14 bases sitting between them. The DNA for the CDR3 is TGCAGCGTTGGGGAACCAGGGCGGGAGACCCAGTACTTC. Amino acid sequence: CSVGEPGRETQYF.

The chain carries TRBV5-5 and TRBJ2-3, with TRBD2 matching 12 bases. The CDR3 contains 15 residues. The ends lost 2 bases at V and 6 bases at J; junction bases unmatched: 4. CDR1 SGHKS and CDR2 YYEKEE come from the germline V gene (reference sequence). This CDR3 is CASSFRLAGADTQYF. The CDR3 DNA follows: TGTGCCAGCAGCTTCAGACTAGCGGGAGCTGATACGCAGTATTTT.

The chain's CDR3 is CASSQGQASGMETQYF. The CDR3 DNA sequence: TGCGCCAGCAGCCAAGGCCAGGCGAGCGGGATGGAGACCCAGTACTTC. The chain carries TRBV4-1 and TRBJ2-5, with TRBD2 matching over 7 bases. The CDR3 is made up of 16 amino acids. V lost 1 base to trimming and J lost 5 bases; unmatched junction nucleotides: 10. Germline loops: CDR1 MGHRA, CDR2 YSYEKL.

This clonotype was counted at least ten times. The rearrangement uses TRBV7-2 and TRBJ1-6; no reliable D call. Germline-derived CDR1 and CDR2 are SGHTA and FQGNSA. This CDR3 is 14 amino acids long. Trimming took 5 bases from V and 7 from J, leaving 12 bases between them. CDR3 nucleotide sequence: TGTGCCAGCAGCCTCTGGCCTAACAATTCACCCCTCCACTTT. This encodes CASSLWPNNSPLHF.

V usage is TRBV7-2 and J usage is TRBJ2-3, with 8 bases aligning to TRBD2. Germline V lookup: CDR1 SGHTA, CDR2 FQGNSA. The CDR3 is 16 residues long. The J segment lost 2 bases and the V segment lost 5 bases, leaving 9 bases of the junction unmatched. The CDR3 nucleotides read TGTGCCAGCAGCACCAAGCGGGGGCGCTCCACAGATACGCAGTATTTT. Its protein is CASSTKRGRSTDTQYF.

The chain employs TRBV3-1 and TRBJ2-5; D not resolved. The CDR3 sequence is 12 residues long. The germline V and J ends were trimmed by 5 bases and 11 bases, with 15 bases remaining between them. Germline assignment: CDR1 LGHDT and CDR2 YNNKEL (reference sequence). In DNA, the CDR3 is TGTGCCAGCAGCAACGGATACAATGAGCAGTACTTC. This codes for CASSNGYNEQYF.

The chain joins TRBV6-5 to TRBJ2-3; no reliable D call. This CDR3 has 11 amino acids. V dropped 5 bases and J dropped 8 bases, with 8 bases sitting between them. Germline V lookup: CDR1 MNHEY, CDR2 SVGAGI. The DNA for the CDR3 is TGTGCCAGCAGTGATGCAAGTACGCAGTATTTT. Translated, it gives CASSDASTQYF.

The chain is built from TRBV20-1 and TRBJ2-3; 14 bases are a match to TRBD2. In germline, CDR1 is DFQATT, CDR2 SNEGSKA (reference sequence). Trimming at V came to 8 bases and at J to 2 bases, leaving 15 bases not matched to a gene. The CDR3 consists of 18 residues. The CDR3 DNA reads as TGCAGTCAACCGAGACTAGCGGGGGGGCCGTTGAACACAGATACGCAGTATTTT. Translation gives CSQPRLAGGPLNTDTQYF.

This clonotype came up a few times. As DNA, the CDR3 is TGCGCCAGCAGCTCCGGGACCCCAGGTCACACTGAAGCTTTCTTT. Its translation: CASSSGTPGHTEAFF. The chain joins TRBV5-1 to TRBJ1-1, with D possibly matching TRBD1 (5 bases). The V gene's germline CDR1 is SGHRS and CDR2 YFSETQ. V lost 3 bases and J 3 bases, leaving 15 bases between the germline ends. This CDR3 has 15 residues.

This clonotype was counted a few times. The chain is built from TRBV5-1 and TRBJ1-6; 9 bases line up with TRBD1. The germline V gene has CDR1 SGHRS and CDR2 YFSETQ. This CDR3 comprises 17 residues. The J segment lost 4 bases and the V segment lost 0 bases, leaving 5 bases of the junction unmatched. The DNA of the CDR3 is TGCGCCAGCAGCTTGGGTCCGGACAGGGGATATAATTCACCCCTCCACTTT. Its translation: CASSLGPDRGYNSPLHF.

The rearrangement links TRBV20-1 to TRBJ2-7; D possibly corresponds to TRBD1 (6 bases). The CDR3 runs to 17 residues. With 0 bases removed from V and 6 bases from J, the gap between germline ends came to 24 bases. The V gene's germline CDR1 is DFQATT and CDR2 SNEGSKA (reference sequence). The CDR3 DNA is TGCAGTGCTAGAGATTTGGCCCCCAGAACAGGGTTCCCCGAGCAGTACTTC. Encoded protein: CSARDLAPRTGFPEQYF.

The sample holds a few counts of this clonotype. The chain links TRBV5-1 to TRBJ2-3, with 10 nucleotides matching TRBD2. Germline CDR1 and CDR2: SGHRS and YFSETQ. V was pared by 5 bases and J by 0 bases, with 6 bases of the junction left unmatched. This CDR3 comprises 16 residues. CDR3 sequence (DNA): TGCGCCAGCAGACTAGCGGGGCGTACTAGCACAGATACGCAGTATTTT. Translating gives CASRLAGRTSTDTQYF.

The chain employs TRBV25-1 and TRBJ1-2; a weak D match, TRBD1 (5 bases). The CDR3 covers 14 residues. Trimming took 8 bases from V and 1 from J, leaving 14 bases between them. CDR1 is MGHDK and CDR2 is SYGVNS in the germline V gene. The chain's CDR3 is CASASGTVNYGYTF. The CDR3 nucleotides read TGTGCCAGCGCTTCCGGGACGGTTAACTATGGCTACACCTTC.

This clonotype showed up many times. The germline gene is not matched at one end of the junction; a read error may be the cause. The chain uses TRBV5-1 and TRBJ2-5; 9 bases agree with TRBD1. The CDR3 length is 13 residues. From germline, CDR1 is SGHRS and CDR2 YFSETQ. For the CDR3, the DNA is TGTGCCAGCAGTTTAGACAGGGGGGAGACCCAGTACTTC. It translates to CASSLDRGETQYF.

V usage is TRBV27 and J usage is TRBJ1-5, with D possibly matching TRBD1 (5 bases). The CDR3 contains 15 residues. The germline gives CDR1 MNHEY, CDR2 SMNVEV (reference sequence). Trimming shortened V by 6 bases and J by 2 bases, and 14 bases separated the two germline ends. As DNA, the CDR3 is TGTGCCAGCAGCCCCACAGCGGGGGGCAATCAGCCCCAGCATTTT. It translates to CASSPTAGGNQPQHF.

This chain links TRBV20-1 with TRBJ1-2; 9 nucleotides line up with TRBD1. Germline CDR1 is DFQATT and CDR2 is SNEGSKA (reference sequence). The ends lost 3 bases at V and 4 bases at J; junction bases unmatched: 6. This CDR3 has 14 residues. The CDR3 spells CSASTGGAGYGYTF. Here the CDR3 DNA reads TGCAGTGCTAGCACAGGGGGCGCGGGCTATGGCTACACCTTC.

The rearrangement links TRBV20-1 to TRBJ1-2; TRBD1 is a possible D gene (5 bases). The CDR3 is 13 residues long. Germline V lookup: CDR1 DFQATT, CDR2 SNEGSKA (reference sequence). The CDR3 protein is CAERGSPNYGYTF. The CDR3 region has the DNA TGCGCTGAGCGGGGCAGTCCTAACTATGGCTACACCTTC.

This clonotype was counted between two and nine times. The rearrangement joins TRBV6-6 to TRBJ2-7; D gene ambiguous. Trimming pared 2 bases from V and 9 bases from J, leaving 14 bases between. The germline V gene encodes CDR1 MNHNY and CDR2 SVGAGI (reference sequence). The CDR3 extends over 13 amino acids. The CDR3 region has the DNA TGTGCCAGCAGTTACGGCCAGCCTCCAGGGCAGTACTTC. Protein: CASSYGQPPGQYF.

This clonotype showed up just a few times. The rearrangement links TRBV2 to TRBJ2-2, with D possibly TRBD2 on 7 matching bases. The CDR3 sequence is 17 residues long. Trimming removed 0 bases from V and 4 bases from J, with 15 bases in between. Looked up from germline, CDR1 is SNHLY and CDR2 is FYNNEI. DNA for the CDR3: TGTGCCAGCAGTGAAGCGCTGGGAGGGGGGGGCACCGGGGAGCTGTTTTTT. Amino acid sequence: CASSEALGGGGTGELFF.

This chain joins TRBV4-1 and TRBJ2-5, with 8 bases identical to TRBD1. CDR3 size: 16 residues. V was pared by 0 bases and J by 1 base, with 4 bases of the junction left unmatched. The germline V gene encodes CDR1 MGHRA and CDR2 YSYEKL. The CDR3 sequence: CASSQEGQGTQETQYF. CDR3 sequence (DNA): TGCGCCAGCAGCCAAGAAGGACAGGGTACCCAAGAGACCCAGTACTTC.

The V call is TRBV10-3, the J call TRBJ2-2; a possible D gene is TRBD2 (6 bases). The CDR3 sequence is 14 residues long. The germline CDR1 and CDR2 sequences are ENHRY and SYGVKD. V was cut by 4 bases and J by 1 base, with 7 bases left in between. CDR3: CAISGLENTGELFF. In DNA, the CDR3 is TGTGCCATCAGTGGACTAGAGAACACCGGGGAGCTGTTTTTT.